The T cell receptor (beta chain) described here comes from a study of blood T cell repertoires in COVID-19 (dated by TCRdb to 2020 to 2022). With regard to the full study: Samples covering the acute and convalescent phases of COVID-19 were provided by collaborators in the United States, Italy and Spain. The prospective study material was composed of cDNA or gDNA derived from T cells, B-cell-depleted T cells, or PBMCs. The dataset comprised deeply sampled blood TCRbeta repertoires from subjects exposed to, actively infected with, or recovered from COVID-19. The repertoires were made available in a free public database intended to serve as a resource for research on the immune response to SARS-CoV-2. The samples were drawn from the first 160 participants of the ongoing ImmuneRACE study and from over a thousand subjects provided by 6 global collaborators. A de-identified subject ID, COVID-19 status, age in years and sex were almost always included in the sample metadata. Where available, HLA class I and class II types were obtained from metadata supplied by the sample provider rather than from assay-based typing.

CDR1 MNHEY and CDR2 SMNVEV were looked up in the germline V gene (reference sequence). Spanning cysteine to phenylalanine, the CDR3 consists of 14 amino acids. Only the CDR3 region is kept as DNA, spanning 42 bases read in frame from base 1. Trimming takes 5 bases from V and 8 bases from J, and the germline ends sit 18 bases apart. Study-wide conclusions, independent of this receptor: The quantity of clinical and demographic metadata differed by source and by participant and was supplied without curation.

Samples from volunteer blood donors who had recovered from COVID-19 were contributed by a second Seattle source. Whole blood was collected in K2EDTA tubes by collaborating institutions according to the institutions' own protocols. For TCRbeta analysis, collaborator samples were shipped as frozen whole blood, as isolated PBMCs, or as DNA extracted from either sample type. TCRbeta CDR3 regions were amplified from genomic DNA using the immunoSEQ Assay, a bias-controlled multiplex PCR. Per the authors' processing: Within the assay, amplification of reference gene primers was used to estimate how many nucleated cells each sample contained. Sequence reads were collapsed and filtered to measure the absolute abundance of every unique TCRbeta CDR3 rearrangement. For each sample, productive Simpson clonality was calculated as the square root of Simpson's diversity index over productive rearrangements. TCRdb carries this immuneACCESS record with in-frame sequences only. Its versions omit some clonotypes, under half of them owing to an unresolved V gene in the studies checked, with the rest unexplained. The V and J calls and clone size come from that table; D and trimming were worked out from the DNA. This sample holds 250,000 to 350,000 clones; approximately 86% were observed only once. The biggest ten clones account for 2% to 2.5% of the sample.

A word on this clone: No cognate antigen has been identified for it. Per-base qualities were not stored, and no clone one base away is much larger.

The V and J segments used are TRBV27 and TRBJ1-1, with a weak D call of TRBD1 (6 bases match). Material for sequencing was peripheral blood. This clonotype was sampled from a woman aged 50 to 60 who had recovered from COVID-19. In nucleotides, the sequence is TGTGCCAGCAGTAGGAACAACAGGGTCCTAGAAGCTTTCTTT. Its protein is CASSRNNRVLEAFF.